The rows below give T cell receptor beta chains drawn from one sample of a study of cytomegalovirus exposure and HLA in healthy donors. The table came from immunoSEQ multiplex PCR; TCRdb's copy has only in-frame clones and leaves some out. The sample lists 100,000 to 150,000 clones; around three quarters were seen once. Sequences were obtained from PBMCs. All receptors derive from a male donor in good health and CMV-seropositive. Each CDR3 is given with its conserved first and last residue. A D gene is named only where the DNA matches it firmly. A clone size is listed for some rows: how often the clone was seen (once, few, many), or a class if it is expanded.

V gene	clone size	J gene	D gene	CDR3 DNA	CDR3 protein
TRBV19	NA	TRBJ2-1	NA	TGTGCCAGTAGTATCGCTTTGGGCCGCTACAATGAGCAGTTCTTC	CASSIALGRYNEQFF
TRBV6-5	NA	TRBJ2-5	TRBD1	TGTGCCAGCGGTTACGCCGGGACAGTACAAGAGACCCAGTACTTC	CASGYAGTVQETQYF
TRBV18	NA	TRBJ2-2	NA	TGTGCCAGCTCACCACTCAACAGGGACATCACGAACACCGGGGAGCTGTTTTTT	CASSPLNRDITNTGELFF
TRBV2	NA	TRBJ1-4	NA	TGTGCCAGCAGTGACCTAAGAGTAGGGGGTCAAAAACTGTTTTTT	CASSDLRVGGQKLFF
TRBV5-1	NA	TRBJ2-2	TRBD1	TGCGCCAGCAGCCTTACAGGGGAAACCGGGGAGCTGTTTTTT	CASSLTGETGELFF
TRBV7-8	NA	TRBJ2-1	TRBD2	TGTGCCAGCAGCCCACCGGGTAGGGGTGGACTAGCGGGAAACAATGAGCAGTTCTTC	CASSPPGRGGLAGNNEQFF
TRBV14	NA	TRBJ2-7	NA	TGTGCCAGCAGCCAAGAGGGGCTCTGGGGCGAGCAGTACTTC	CASSQEGLWGEQYF
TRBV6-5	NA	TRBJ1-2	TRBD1	TGTGCCAGCAGTTACTCGAAAATCCGGACAGGAAATGGCTACACCTTC	CASSYSKIRTGNGYTF
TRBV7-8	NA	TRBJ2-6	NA	TGTGCCAGCAGCCCTACAAGGGGCTCTGGGGCCAACGTCCTGACTTTC	CASSPTRGSGANVLTF
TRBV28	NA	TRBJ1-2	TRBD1	TGTGCCAGCAGTGGACCGGGACAGGGGAACTATGGCTACACCTTC	CASSGPGQGNYGYTF
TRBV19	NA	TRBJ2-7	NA	TGTGCCAGTGGGATACGGGGGGCTGCCTACGAGCAGTACTTC	CASGIRGAAYEQYF
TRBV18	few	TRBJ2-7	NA	TGTGCCAGCTCACCGCAGGTTATTTCCTACGAGCAGTACTTC	CASSPQVISYEQYF
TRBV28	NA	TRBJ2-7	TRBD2	TGTGCCAGCAGTTTTGCCGGACTAGCCTACGAGCAGTACTTC	CASSFAGLAYEQYF
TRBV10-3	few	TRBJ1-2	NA	TGTGCCATCAGTACAGGAAGCTATGGCTACACCTTC	CAISTGSYGYTF
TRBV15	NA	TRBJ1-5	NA	TGTGCCACCAGCAGTGGCCTAGATCAGCCCCAACATTTT	CATSSGLDQPQHF
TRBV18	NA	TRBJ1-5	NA	TGTGCCAGCTCTCGGGACTCCCCGAGGCAGCCCCAGCATTTT	CASSRDSPRQPQHF
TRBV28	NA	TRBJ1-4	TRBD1	TGTGCCAGCAGTTCCCGGGACAGGGGGCTGGAAAAACTGTTTTTT	CASSSRDRGLEKLFF
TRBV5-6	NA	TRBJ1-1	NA	TGTGCCAGCAGCTTGGCCGAAGGGGGCACTGAAGCTTTCTTT	CASSLAEGGTEAFF
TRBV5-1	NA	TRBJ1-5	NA	TGCGCCAGCAGCTTGGGGAGCGGGGGCAATCAGCCCCAGCATTTT	CASSLGSGGNQPQHF
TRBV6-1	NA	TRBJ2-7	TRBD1	TGTGCCAGCAGAGGACAGGTAGGCAACGAGCAGTACTTC	CASRGQVGNEQYF
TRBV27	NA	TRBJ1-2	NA	TGTGCCAGCAGCTTCAAGGACGGGAGCTATGGCTACACCTTC	CASSFKDGSYGYTF
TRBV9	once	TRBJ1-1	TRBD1	TGTGCCAGCAGCCGGACAGGGGATGGGACTGAAGCTTTCTTT	CASSRTGDGTEAFF
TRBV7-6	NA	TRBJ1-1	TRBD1	TGTGCCAGCAGCTTAGCGGGGACAGGCACTGAAGCTTTCTTT	CASSLAGTGTEAFF
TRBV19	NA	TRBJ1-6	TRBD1	TGTGCCAGTAGTGGATCTTACCGGGACAGCAATTCACCCCTCCACTTT	CASSGSYRDSNSPLHF
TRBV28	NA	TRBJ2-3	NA	TGTGCCAGTAGACTCATACCCACAGATACGCAGTATTTT	CASRLIPTDTQYF
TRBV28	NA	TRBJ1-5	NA	TGTGCCAGCAGTTTGACAGGCGGGCAGCCCCAGCATTTT	CASSLTGGQPQHF
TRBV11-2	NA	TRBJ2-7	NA	TGTGCCAGCAGCTTAGACCCGGTCTACGAGCAGTACTTC	CASSLDPVYEQYF
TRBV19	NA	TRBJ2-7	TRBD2	TGTGCCAGTAGTCGGGACTACACCTACGAGCAGTACTTC	CASSRDYTYEQYF
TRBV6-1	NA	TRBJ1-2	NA	TGTGCCAGCAGTTCAGGTGCCTATGGCTACACCTTC	CASSSGAYGYTF
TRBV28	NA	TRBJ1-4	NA	TGTGCCAGCAGTTTAGTGGGTAGCGCTAATGAAAAACTGTTTTTT	CASSLVGSANEKLFF
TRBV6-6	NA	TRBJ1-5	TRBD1	TGTGCCAGCAGGGGGACAGGCGGCAATCAGCCCCAGCATTTT	CASRGTGGNQPQHF
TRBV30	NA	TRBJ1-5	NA	TGTGCCTGGAGTATGAAGGGAGATCAGCCCCAGCATTTT	CAWSMKGDQPQHF
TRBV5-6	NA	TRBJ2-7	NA	TGTGCCAGCAGCATTCAGGTCCCCCCCTACGAGCAGTACTTC	CASSIQVPPYEQYF
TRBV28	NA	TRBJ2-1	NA	TGTGCCAGCAGTCGCGTATCGGGTCGGTCCTACAATGAGCAGTTCTTC	CASSRVSGRSYNEQFF
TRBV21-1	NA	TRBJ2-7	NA	TGTGCCATCCAACCCCGGACAGGGGGATCCTACGAGCAGTACTTC	CAIQPRTGGSYEQYF
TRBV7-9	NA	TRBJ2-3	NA	TGTGCCAGCAGCTCCCAGGGCGGGATCCGGCAGTATTTT	CASSSQGGIRQYF
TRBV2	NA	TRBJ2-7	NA	TGTGCCAGCAGTGATGGACAGACCTACGAGCAGTACTTC	CASSDGQTYEQYF
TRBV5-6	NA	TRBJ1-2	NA	TGTGCCAGCAGCTTGGGTTCGGGTTTAGCTAACTATGGCTACACCTTC	CASSLGSGLANYGYTF
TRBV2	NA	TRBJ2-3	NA	TGTGCCAGCAGTGCGGGCAGGGTATCTGCAGATACGCAGTATTTT	CASSAGRVSADTQYF
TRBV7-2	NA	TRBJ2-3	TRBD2	TGTGCCAGCAGTCAGCGGGGGCCCTTTTTCACAGATACGCAGTATTTT	CASSQRGPFFTDTQYF
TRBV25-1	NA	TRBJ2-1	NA	TGTGCCACCAGCGGCAGCGGCAGCTCCTACAATGAGCAGTTCTTC	CATSGSGSSYNEQFF
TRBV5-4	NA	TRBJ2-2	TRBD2	TGTGCCAGCAGCTTGGGCCCGGGACTAGCGAGACTGGGGGCGACCGGGGAGCTGTTTTTT	CASSLGPGLARLGATGELFF
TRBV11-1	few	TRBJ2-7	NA	TGTGCCAGCAGCCGTACAGGGAGCTCCTACGAGCAGTACTTC	CASSRTGSSYEQYF
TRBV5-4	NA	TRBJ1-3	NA	TGTGCCAGCAGCCATAAACAGGGTTCGGGAAACACCATATATTTT	CASSHKQGSGNTIYF
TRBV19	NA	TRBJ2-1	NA	TGTGCCAGTAGTATCGGACAGTCTGCTGAGCAGTTCTTC	CASSIGQSAEQFF
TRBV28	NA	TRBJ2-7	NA	TGTGCCAGCAGCCCCCCCCAATATCGGGAGCAGTACTTC	CASSPPQYREQYF
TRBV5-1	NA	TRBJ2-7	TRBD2	TGCGCCAGCAGCTTGGGACTAGCGGGGGGGTCCCTCTCCTACGAGCAGTACTTC	CASSLGLAGGSLSYEQYF
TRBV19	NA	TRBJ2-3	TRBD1	TGTGCCAGTAGTATAGCAGGGGGCTGGGATACGCAGTATTTT	CASSIAGGWDTQYF
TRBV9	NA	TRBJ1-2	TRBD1	TGTGCCAGCAGCGCCCTGACAGGGTATAATGGCTACACCTTC	CASSALTGYNGYTF
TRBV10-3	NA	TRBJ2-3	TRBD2	TGTGCCATCAGGGCGACTAGCGGGAGTAATACAGATACGCAGTATTTT	CAIRATSGSNTDTQYF
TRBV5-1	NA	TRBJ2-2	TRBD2	TGCGCCAGCAGCTCGGGAGGATCGGACACCGGGGAGCTGTTTTTT	CASSSGGSDTGELFF
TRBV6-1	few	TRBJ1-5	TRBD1	TGTGCCAGCAGTGAAGCACAGGGGAGTAATCAGCCCCAGCATTTT	CASSEAQGSNQPQHF
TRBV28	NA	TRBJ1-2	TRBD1	TGTGCCAGCAGTTCAAACAGGGGGGGTTTCTATGGCTACACCTTC	CASSSNRGGFYGYTF
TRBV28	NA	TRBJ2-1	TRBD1	TGTGCCAGCAGACCACCGGACAGGCCTAACAATGAGCAGTTCTTC	CASRPPDRPNNEQFF
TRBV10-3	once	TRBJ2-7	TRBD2	TGTGCCATCAGTGAGTCGAGCCGACTAGCGGGAGTGTACGAGCAGTACTTC	CAISESSRLAGVYEQYF
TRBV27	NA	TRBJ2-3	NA	TGTGCCAGCAGTTCAACTAGTACAGATACGCAGTATTTT	CASSSTSTDTQYF
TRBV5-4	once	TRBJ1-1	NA	TGTGCCAGCAGCCCTGCGGGGAGGGGCACTGAAGCTTTCTTT	CASSPAGRGTEAFF
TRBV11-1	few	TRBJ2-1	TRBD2	TGTGCCAGCAGCCGGCTAGCGGGAGTTGAGAATGAGCAGTTCTTC	CASSRLAGVENEQFF
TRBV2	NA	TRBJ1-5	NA	TGTGCCAGCAGTCGGACAAATAGCAATCAGCCCCAGCATTTT	CASSRTNSNQPQHF
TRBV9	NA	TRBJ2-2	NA	TGTGCCAGCAGCGTACTAGGGGCTGGCGGGGAGCTGTTTTTT	CASSVLGAGGELFF